The 17 T cell receptor beta chains reported below all come from one sample, sequenced in a study of blood T cell repertoires in COVID-19. Libraries were prepared by immunoSEQ multiplex PCR; TCRdb keeps only in-frame clonotypes and omits some of them. This table holds tens of thousands of clones, 86% found once. Sample: peripheral blood. Receptor source: a woman at least 80 years old with acute or convalescent COVID-19.

The chain is built from TRBV5-6 and TRBJ1-1; 8 nucleotides align to TRBD1. CDR1 and CDR2 from the germline V gene are SGHDT and YYEEEE. This CDR3 has 15 amino acids. The ends lost 4 bases at V and 0 bases at J; junction bases unmatched: 5. The CDR3 DNA follows: TGTGCCAGCAGCCCCGCAGGGGGCATGAACACTGAAGCTTTCTTT. It encodes CASSPAGGMNTEAFF.

The chain carries TRBV30 and TRBJ1-1; D might be TRBD1 (5 bases). Trimming left V 7 bases short and J 0 bases short, with 15 bases between. CDR1 is GTSNPN, CDR2 SVGIG, per germline (reference sequence). This CDR3 is 14 amino acids long. This CDR3 reads CASRAGSVNTEAFF. CDR3 DNA: TGTGCCTCCAGGGCAGGGTCGGTGAACACTGAAGCTTTCTTT.

The rearrangement joins TRBV2 to TRBJ2-1; 10 bases are shared with TRBD2. The CDR3 extends over 14 amino acids. The trim removed 7 bases at V and 7 bases at J, leaving 7 bases unmatched. The germline CDR1 and CDR2 sequences are SNHLY and FYNNEI. CDR3 amino acids: CASKLAGQKNEQFF. As DNA, the CDR3 is TGTGCCAGCAAACTAGCGGGGCAAAAAAATGAGCAGTTCTTC.

This clone was detected a few times. The V gene is TRBV7-6, the J gene TRBJ1-4; D is uncertain. V gave up 5 bases and J gave up 4 bases, with 17 bases separating them. There are 16 residues in the CDR3. In germline, CDR1 is SGHVS, CDR2 FNYEAQ. The CDR3 loop is CASSPNGGSGNEKLFF. The CDR3 region has the DNA TGTGCCAGCAGCCCAAACGGTGGGAGCGGTAATGAAAAACTGTTTTTT.

V and J are TRBV6-6 and TRBJ1-1; D is perhaps TRBD1 (6 bases). Trimming pared 6 bases from V and 1 base from J, leaving 9 bases between. This CDR3 region has 13 residues. Germline CDR1 is MNHNY and CDR2 is SVGAGI (reference sequence). CDR3 protein: CASREGGNTEAFF. CDR3 DNA sequence: TGTGCCAGCAGAGAAGGGGGGAACACTGAAGCTTTCTTT.

The genes are TRBV3-1 (or the pseudogene TRBV3-2) and TRBJ1-2; a weak D match, TRBD1 (5 bases). Germline CDR1 reads LGHDT; CDR2 reads YNNKEL (reference sequence). V was pared by 1 base and J by 4 bases, with 10 bases between. This CDR3 region has 14 residues. CDR3 coding DNA: TGTGCCAGCAGCCAAGCTCCGGGGGGCTATGGCTACACCTTC. Its protein is CASSQAPGGYGYTF.

The V gene is TRBV19, the J gene TRBJ2-3, with unresolved D. Germline lookup yields CDR1 LNHDA and CDR2 SQIVND (reference sequence). Trimming removed 4 bases from V and 5 bases from J, with 16 bases in between. This CDR3 has 15 residues. CDR3 region: CASSTYRTNGDTQYF. As DNA, the CDR3 is TGTGCCAGTAGTACCTACCGAACGAATGGAGATACGCAGTATTTT.

CDR3 in amino acids: CASSLGKRVNEKLFF. CDR3 bases: TGTGCCAGCAGCTTAGGGAAGAGGGTGAATGAAAAACTGTTTTTT. The chain recombines TRBV11-3 with TRBJ1-4; D is undetermined. Germline V gives CDR1 SGHNT, CDR2 YENEEA. The CDR3 extends over 15 amino acids. V was pared by 1 base and J by 5 bases, with 11 bases between.

The chain combines TRBV14 with TRBJ2-1; D is uncertain. V lost 0 bases and J 12 bases, leaving 9 bases between the germline ends. CDR1 is SGHDN, CDR2 FVKESK, per germline. This CDR3 is built from 12 residues. The DNA for the CDR3 is TGTGCCAGCAGCCAAGAAACCTACGGGCAGTTCTTC. Amino acids: CASSQETYGQFF.

This chain connects TRBV10-2 to TRBJ1-2; D is perhaps TRBD1 (6 bases). V lost 0 bases to trimming and J lost 1 base, with 12 bases between them. Germline V gene data show CDR1 as WSHSY and CDR2 as SAAADI. The CDR3 contains 16 residues. The CDR3 DNA reads as TGCGCCAGCAGTGAGTCAACAGGGCATATTAACTATGGCTACACCTTC. Its translation is CASSESTGHINYGYTF.

In this sample, this clone turned up once. V is TRBV5-4 and J is TRBJ2-5; D is possibly TRBD2 (6 bases). V lost 3 bases and J lost 2, with 8 bases in between. The CDR3 has 13 residues. Germline V lookup: CDR1 SGHNT, CDR2 YYREEE (reference sequence). The CDR3 nucleotides read TGTGCCAGCAGCTCCGGACTACAAGAGACCCAGTACTTC. It encodes CASSSGLQETQYF.

This chain links TRBV25-1 with TRBJ2-7; 8 positions agree with TRBD1. V shed 3 bases, J shed 2 bases, and the junction held 0 bases outside the gene matches. The CDR3 is 13 residues long. Germline V gene sequence: CDR1 MGHDK, CDR2 SYGVNS. For the CDR3, the DNA is TGTGCCAGCAGTGAGGGACAGGCCTACGAGCAGTACTTC. Its translation: CASSEGQAYEQYF.

The rearrangement uses TRBV18 and TRBJ1-1; 11 bases are shared with TRBD1. The CDR3 has 16 amino acids. Germline V CDR1 and CDR2: KGHSH, LQKENI. The V gene end was trimmed by 5 bases and the J gene end by 2 bases; junction bases not matched to a gene: 7. CDR3 DNA sequence: TGTGCCAGCTCATCAGGGACAGGGGGATTAAACACTGAAGCTTTCTTT. Translation: CASSSGTGGLNTEAFF.

This rearrangement joins TRBV2 to TRBJ1-1; D possibly corresponds to TRBD1 (6 bases). The CDR3 sequence is 15 residues long. Germline assignment: CDR1 SNHLY and CDR2 FYNNEI. V was trimmed by 1 base and J by 4 bases, leaving 13 bases between them. The CDR3 here is CASSEVKGGFTEAFF. DNA for the CDR3: TGTGCCAGCAGTGAAGTGAAAGGGGGTTTCACTGAAGCTTTCTTT.

The rearrangement links TRBV27 to TRBJ1-3; D perhaps matches TRBD1 (6 bases). Germline V gives CDR1 MNHEY, CDR2 SMNVEV (reference sequence). The V and J ends lost 5 bases and 0 bases respectively, with 11 bases between them. The CDR3 covers 15 residues. CDR3 amino acids: CASSLTGNSGNTIYF. The CDR3 bases are TGTGCCAGCAGTCTAACAGGGAACTCTGGAAACACCATATATTTT.

This chain joins TRBV30 and TRBJ2-2, with 9 nucleotides matching TRBD1. V shed 1 base and J 5 bases; nucleotides not matched to a gene: 2. The CDR3 consists of 14 residues. Germline-derived CDR1 and CDR2 are GTSNPN and SVGIG (reference sequence). CDR3 residues: CAWSGGTGTGELFF. The CDR3 DNA reads TGTGCCTGGAGTGGGGGGACAGGGACCGGGGAGCTGTTTTTT.

This chain joins TRBV29-1 and TRBJ1-2, with unresolved D. CDR1 and CDR2 from the germline V gene are SQVTM and ANQGSEA. The V end was cut by 3 bases, the J end by 0 bases, with 8 bases between. The CDR3 covers 13 residues. The CDR3 bases are TGCAGCGTTGATTGGACTCCTAACTATGGCTACACCTTC. This translates into CSVDWTPNYGYTF.